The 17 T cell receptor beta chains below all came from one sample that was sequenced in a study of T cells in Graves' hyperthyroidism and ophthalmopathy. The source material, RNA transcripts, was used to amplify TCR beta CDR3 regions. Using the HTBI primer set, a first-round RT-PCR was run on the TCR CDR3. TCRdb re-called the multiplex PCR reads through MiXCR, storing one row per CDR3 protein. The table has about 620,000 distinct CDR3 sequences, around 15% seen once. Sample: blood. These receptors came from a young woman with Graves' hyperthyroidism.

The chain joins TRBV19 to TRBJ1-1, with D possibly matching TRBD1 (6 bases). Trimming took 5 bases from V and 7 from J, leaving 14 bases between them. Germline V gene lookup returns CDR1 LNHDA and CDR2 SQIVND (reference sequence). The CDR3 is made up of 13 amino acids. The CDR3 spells CASSPRGAVEAFF. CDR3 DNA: TGTGCCAGTAGTCCTCGGGGGGCAGTTGAAGCTTTCTTT.

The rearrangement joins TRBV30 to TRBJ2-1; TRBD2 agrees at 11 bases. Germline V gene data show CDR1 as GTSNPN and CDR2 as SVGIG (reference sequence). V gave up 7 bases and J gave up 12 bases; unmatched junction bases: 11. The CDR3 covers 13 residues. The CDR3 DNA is TGTGCCTTGGGGACTAGCGGCTTTGAGTCGCAGTTCTTC. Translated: CALGTSGFESQFF. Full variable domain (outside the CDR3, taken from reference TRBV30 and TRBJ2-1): SQTIHQWPATLVQPVGSPLSLECTVEGTSNPNLYWYRQAAGRGLQLLFYSVGIGQISSEVPQNLSASRPQDRQFILSSKKLLLSDSGFYLCALGTSGFESQFFGPGTRLTVL.

CDR3 nucleotide sequence: TGTGCCAGCATCGGACTAGCGGGAGAGACCCAGTACTTC. Protein: CASIGLAGETQYF. V usage is TRBV6-1 and J usage is TRBJ2-5; TRBD2 aligns across 11 bases. Germline values: CDR1 MNHNS, CDR2 SASEGT. The CDR3 sequence is 13 residues long. Unmatched junction bases numbered 2, after V lost 7 bases and J lost 4 bases.

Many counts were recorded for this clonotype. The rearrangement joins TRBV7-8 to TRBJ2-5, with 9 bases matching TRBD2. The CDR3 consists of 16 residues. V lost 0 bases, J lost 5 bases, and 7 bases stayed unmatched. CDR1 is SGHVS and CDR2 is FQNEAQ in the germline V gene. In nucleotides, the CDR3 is TGTGCCAGCAGCTTAGCGAGGTTAGCGGGAGAGGAGACCCAGTACTTC. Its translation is CASSLARLAGEETQYF.

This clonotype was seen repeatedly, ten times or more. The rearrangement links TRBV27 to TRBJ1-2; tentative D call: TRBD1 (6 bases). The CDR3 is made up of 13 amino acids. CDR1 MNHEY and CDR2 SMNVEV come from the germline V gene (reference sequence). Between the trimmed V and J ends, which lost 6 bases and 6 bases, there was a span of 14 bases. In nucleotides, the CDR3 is TGTGCCAGCAGGACTTACAGGGTGGATGGCTACACCTTC. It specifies CASRTYRVDGYTF.

The CDR3, as DNA: TGCAGTGCTAGAGAGAAGTTTGTGAGTTCACCCCTCCACTTT. This sequence encodes CSAREKFVSSPLHF. This chain joins TRBV20-1 and TRBJ1-6, with D uncertain. Trimming pared 0 bases from V and 9 bases from J, leaving 12 bases between. CDR1 is DFQATT and CDR2 is SNEGSKA in the germline V gene (reference sequence). CDR3 length equals 14 residues.

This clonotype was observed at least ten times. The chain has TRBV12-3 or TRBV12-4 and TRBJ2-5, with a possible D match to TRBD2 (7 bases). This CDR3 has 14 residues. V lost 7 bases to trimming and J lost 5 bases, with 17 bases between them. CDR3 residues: CASTPSGGGETQYF. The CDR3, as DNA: TGTGCCAGCACTCCCTCGGGGGGCGGGGAGACCCAGTACTTC.

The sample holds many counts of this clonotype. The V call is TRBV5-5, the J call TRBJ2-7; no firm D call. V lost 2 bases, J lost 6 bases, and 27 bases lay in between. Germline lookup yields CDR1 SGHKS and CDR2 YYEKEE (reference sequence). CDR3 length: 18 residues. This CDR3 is CASSFYKVQPVRSSEQYF. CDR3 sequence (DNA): TGTGCCAGCAGCTTCTACAAAGTCCAGCCAGTCAGGAGCTCCGAGCAGTACTTC. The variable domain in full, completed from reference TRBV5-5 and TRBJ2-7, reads DAGVTQSPTHLIKTRGQQVTLRCSPISGHKSVSWYQQVLGQGPQFIFQYYEKEERGRGNFPDRFSARQFPNYSSELNVNALLLGDSALYLCASSFYKVQPVRSSEQYFGPGTRLTVT.

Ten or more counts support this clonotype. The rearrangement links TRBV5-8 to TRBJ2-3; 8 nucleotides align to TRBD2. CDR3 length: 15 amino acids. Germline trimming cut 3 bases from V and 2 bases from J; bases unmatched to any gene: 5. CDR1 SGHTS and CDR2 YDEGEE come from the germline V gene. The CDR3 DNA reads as TGTGCCAGCAGCTACCGCGGGAGGCTCACAGATACGCAGTATTTT. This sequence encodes CASSYRGRLTDTQYF.

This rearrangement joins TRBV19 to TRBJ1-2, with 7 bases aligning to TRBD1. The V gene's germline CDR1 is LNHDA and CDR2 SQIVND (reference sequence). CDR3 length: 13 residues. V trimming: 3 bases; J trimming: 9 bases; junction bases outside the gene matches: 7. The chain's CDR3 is CASSIRQGRRYTF. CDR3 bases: TGTGCCAGTAGTATTAGACAGGGAAGACGCTACACCTTC.

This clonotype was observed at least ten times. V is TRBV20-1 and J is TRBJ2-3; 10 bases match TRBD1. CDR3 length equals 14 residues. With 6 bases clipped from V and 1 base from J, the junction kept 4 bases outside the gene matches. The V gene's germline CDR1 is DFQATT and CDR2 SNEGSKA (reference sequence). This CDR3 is CSAGQGTGTDTQYF. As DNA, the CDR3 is TGCAGTGCGGGACAGGGGACAGGCACAGATACGCAGTATTTT.

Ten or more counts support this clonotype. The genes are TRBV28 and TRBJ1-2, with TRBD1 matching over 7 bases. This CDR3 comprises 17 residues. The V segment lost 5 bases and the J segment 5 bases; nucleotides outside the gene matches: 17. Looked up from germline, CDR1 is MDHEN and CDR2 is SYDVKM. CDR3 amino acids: CASSPLNTRDSLYGYTF. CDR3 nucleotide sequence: TGTGCCAGCAGTCCCCTTAATACCCGGGACAGCCTTTATGGCTACACCTTC.

The CDR3: CSVYKHRGRATLVAFF. DNA for the CDR3: TGCAGCGTATACAAACACCGGGGCAGGGCCACTCTCGTGGCTTTCTTT. This rearrangement joins TRBV29-1 to TRBJ1-1; possibly TRBD1 for D (5 bases). The V and J ends lost 6 bases and 11 bases respectively, with 31 bases between them. Germline lookup yields CDR1 SQVTM and CDR2 ANQGSEA. There are 16 residues in the CDR3.

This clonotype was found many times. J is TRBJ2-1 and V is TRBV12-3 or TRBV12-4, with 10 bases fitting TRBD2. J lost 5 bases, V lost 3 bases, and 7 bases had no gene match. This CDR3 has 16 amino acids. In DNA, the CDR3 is TGTGCCAGCAGTTTCCGACTAGCGGGTACTCACAATGAGCAGTTCTTC. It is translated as CASSFRLAGTHNEQFF.

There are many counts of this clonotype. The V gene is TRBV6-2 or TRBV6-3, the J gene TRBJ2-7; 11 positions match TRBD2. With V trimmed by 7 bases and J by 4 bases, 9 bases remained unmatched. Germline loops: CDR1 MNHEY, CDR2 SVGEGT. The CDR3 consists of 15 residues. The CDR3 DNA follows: TGTGCCAGCAAACGGCTAGCGGGAGGAAATTACGAGCAGTACTTC. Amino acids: CASKRLAGGNYEQYF.

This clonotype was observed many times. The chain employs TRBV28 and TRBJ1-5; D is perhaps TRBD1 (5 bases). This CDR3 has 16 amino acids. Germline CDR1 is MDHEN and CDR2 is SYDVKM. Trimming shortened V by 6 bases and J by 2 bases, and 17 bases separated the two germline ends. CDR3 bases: TGTGCCAGCAGCTTGTCAGGGCCTTTGGGCAATCAGCCCCAGCATTTT. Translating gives CASSLSGPLGNQPQHF.

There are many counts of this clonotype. CDR3 bases: TGCAGTGCTAGTCCAACAGCCGTGAACACTGAAGCTTTCTTT. This gives the protein CSASPTAVNTEAFF. The rearrangement uses TRBV20-1 and TRBJ1-1, with D unclear. The germline V gene has CDR1 DFQATT and CDR2 SNEGSKA (reference sequence). This CDR3 contains 14 residues. The V gene lost 3 bases and the J gene lost 0 bases, with 11 bases spanning the gap.